This TCR beta chain is drawn from a study of cytomegalovirus exposure and HLA in healthy donors (dated by TCRdb to 2016 to 2017). As for the study more broadly: In an earlier analysis of roughly 590 of the donors, about 270 Gb of sequence data and approximately 120 million unique TCR beta sequences from about 190 million T cells were reported. Rather than drawing on any new phenotypic data, the later analysis identified candidate immune exposures from TCR beta sequences and the way those sequences occurred across donors. The study combined high-throughput TCR immunosequencing, statistical association of individual TCRs with disease status, and machine learning to predict cytomegalovirus infection status. Among about 390 genotyped donors of the cohort, an average of approximately 240,000 unique TCR beta nucleotide sequences were sequenced per donor, roughly 18% of them non-productive. Of the approximately 400 genotyped donors, approximately 81% were placed in the genetic ancestry cluster associated with self-reported Caucasian donors. Donor age, sex, ethnicity and CMV serostatus were compiled together with the repertoire data. HLA typing included class I and class II loci at four-digit resolution. A later analysis re-analyzed previously published TCR beta repertoires from 550 to 700 donors and added high-resolution HLA genotyping to study TCR occurrence patterns. The study was designed to test whether signatures of past pathogen exposure could be identified by cataloging public T cell receptors. Besides the first cohort of approximately 710 subjects, a separate validation cohort made up of 120 different subjects was used. Genome-wide SNP genotypes for about 65% of the 666 donors were used in a later genetic analysis, which treated that subset as a discovery cohort. An earlier analysis of 587 of the donors used high-throughput TCR beta sequencing to judge whether each TCR beta V gene segment behaved as functional or pseudogenic. The number of donors typed differed by locus, with roughly 620-630 for A, B, C, DRB1 and DQB1, around 500 for DQA1, 606 for DPA1, and under 490 for DPB1. The study used immunosequencing to profile the T cell repertoires of 666 subjects and linked those repertoires to cytomegalovirus serostatus. About 280 gigabases of sequencing data and 70 million to 100 million unique TCR sequences made up an early release that covered roughly 670 HLA-typed donors. Every discovery cohort repertoire had been produced on one sequencing platform. A handful of DR-DQ haplotypes were handled as single units for association and clustering because linkage in the cohort was strong. Study-wide conclusions, independent of this receptor: When HLA alleles, especially DR and DQ, strongly co-occurred, TCR associations were difficult to assign to individual alleles. Most TCR sequences were observed very rarely across donors, whereas some public TCRs were present in many individuals. Three of the identified cytomegalovirus-associated TCR beta chains were confirmed in vitro to be specific for cytomegalovirus antigens. In a later analysis, most CMV-associated TCR beta chains were found to appear HLA-restricted, with HLA associations seemingly driven largely by CMV exposure. Immune exposure information for the cohort was limited to CMV serostatus. A further reported finding was that TCR beta sequences accurately predicted the HLA-A and HLA-B alleles for most subjects in the first cohort. Correlated functional status among segregating V segments might be attributable to linkage disequilibrium, but an unknown experimental factor could not be ruled out. Because some donors lacked HLA typing at each locus, the association tests relied only on the typed subset. In a later analysis, several top co-occurrence clusters were reported to appear linked to parvovirus B19, influenza, CMV and Epstein-Barr virus. V-gene and J-gene trimming of TCR beta chains was associated with a missense DCLRE1C variant in a later genetic analysis, and the association was replicated in an independent cohort. In a later analysis, the rate of TCR association differed among HLA loci, with DRB1 alleles having the most associated TCRs and HLA-C alleles having the fewest. The presence/absence analyses assumed that sequencing depth was roughly uniform across donors, and that assumption may not be true. The study gave a list of 150 to 200 TCR beta chains associated with cytomegalovirus. The authors suggested that the approach could potentially be generalized to other disease states and immunological phenotypes. In a later genetic analysis, fewer N-insertions in productive TCRs were reported among donors in an Asian-associated ancestry cluster than the approximately 710-donor mean. In a later analysis, HLA-associated TCR beta chains showed more clonal expansion and lower generation probabilities than non-associated chains that were equally common. An earlier analysis of 587 of the donors showed that most TCR beta V segments appeared in productive rearrangements either about 90% or about 30% of the time, which broadly matched IMGT annotations. Because the 87-base-pair reads could not distinguish some IMGT-functional V segments, including TRBV6-2 and TRBV6-3, those segments were excluded. The classifier was reported to diagnose cytomegalovirus status with high specificity and sensitivity in both the original cohort and the validation cohort. In a later analysis, some 18,000 TCR beta sequences were associated with specific HLA alleles at a false discovery rate of 0.05. In this cohort, only TCR beta chains were sequenced, and detectable features were limited by the absence of alpha or paired-chain data. Because counts were too low, 15 to 20 rarely observed V segments, including chromosome 9 orphons, were excluded from the earlier analysis of some 590 of the donors. A group of highly shared sequence variants was considered likely to be a technical artifact of the sequencing pipeline.

Library prep was done by the immunoSEQ multiplex PCR assay. For the multiplex PCR, a mixture combining 60 forward primers for TCR Vbeta segments and 13 reverse primers for TCR Jbeta segments was used. The CDR3 region of rearranged TCR beta genes was amplified from genomic DNA with a multiplex PCR assay. The amplified TCR beta libraries were sequenced on the Illumina HiSeq System as 87-base-pair reads. Under the source paper's analysis protocol: In a later analysis, tens of millions of unique TCR beta chains were counted across the 690 or so repertoires, and approximately 11 million of these chains were shared by at least two donors. To remove PCR and sequencing errors, raw reads were error-corrected and collapsed into unique sequences using a nearest-neighbor algorithm that merged closely related sequences. To assign V, D and J gene segments, CDR3 sequences were aligned to IMGT reference sequences. For a sequence to be retained, a match of at least six nucleotides was required to both a V gene segment and a J gene segment. Rearrangements were classified as productive when the CDR3 lacked stop codons and remained in frame with V and J, and all other rearrangements were classified as non-productive. CDR3 was defined according to IMGT convention as the region running from the second conserved V-encoded cysteine to the conserved J-encoded phenylalanine. In an earlier analysis of 587 of the donors, sequences lacking an unambiguous match to a single V gene segment were excluded. An earlier analysis of 500 to 600 of the donors classified V segments as functional when productive rearrangements were above 56.7% and as segregating when the standard deviation between donors was above 5%. A statistical classification framework was built to diagnose cytomegalovirus status from the catalog of TCR beta chain sequences. A later analysis assigned V and J genes by comparing TCR nucleotide sequences with IMGT/GENE-DB human TR gene sequences. In a later analysis, CDR3 sequences and most-parsimonious VDJ recombination scenarios were assigned using the TCRdist pipeline. In a later analysis, each TCR beta chain was defined by its CDR3 amino acid sequence together with its V-gene family, and reads without a unique V-gene family were excluded. A later analysis removed 500 to 600 highly shared, low-generation-probability nucleotide sequences to deal with suspected cross-contamination and a sequencing artifact. In a later analysis, a clonal expansion index was calculated for each public chain from normalized within-repertoire ranks of inferred template counts. In a later analysis, generation probabilities were computed using a VDJ recombination model fitted to out-of-frame rearrangements, and the results were checked against IGoR. A later analysis scored TCR-TCR, TCR-HLA and TCR-CMV co-occurrence with hypergeometric tests, applying a repertoire-size bias correction to TCR pairs. A later analysis estimated false discovery rates by permuting HLA or CMV assignments 20 times. In a later analysis, co-occurring TCRs were grouped using DBSCAN, and TCRdist sequence similarity was added for clustering within HLA-allele-positive subsets. Repertoires with fewer than 30,000 or more than 120,000 public chains, plus five repertoires with anomalous nucleotide sharing, were excluded from co-occurrence clustering. Imported from immuneACCESS, the table was reduced by TCRdb to in-frame sequences with V and J called. These copies leave out some clones; in studies compared against another copy, an unresolved V gene accounts for under half, and the cause of the remainder is not known. The V and J calls and clone size are taken from that table; D and trimming were inferred from the DNA. The sample data list over 30,000 clones, and about 70% of these were observed just once. Together, the top ten hold over 9% of the sample.

Worth noting for this clone: The clone's antigen remains unknown. The record has no base qualities; no much larger clone is one base away.

CDR1 and CDR2 were assigned from the germline V gene (reference sequence) as SGHNT and YYREEE. V is cut by 7 bases and J by 0 bases, and the space between the germline ends is 13 bases. The CDR3 holds 14 amino acids from the cysteine to the phenylalanine. The CDR3 DNA has 42 bases and is translated from base 1. The cohort consisted of fewer than 700 healthy bone marrow donors. At the time of sampling, every cohort member was nominally healthy, though immune exposures that went unrecorded were likely present. The donor tested CMV seropositive and was one of the 289 seropositive cohort members. A peripheral blood sample was collected from each donor, and TCR beta sequencing was performed on peripheral blood mononuclear cells. The Qiagen DNeasy Blood Extraction Kit was used to extract genomic DNA from the blood cell samples.

The clonotype originates from a man aged 35 to 55 in good health and CMV-seropositive. Sequencing was performed on PBMCs. The chain employs TRBV5-4 and TRBJ1-2; too little of a D gene remains to name it. Here the CDR3 is given as CASRTLEANYGYTF. The sequenced DNA: TGTGCCAGCCGGACTCTGGAAGCTAACTATGGCTACACCTTC.